Below, 14 T cell receptor beta chains from the same sample are listed, as sequenced in a study of T-cell reconstitution after alpha-beta-depleted transplantation in children (dated by TCRdb to 2016 to 2017). The receptor library was made with PCR. Instrument on record: Illumina HiSeq 2500. TCR library preparation used molecular barcoding, with unique molecular identifiers applied to normalize quantification of the TCRbeta repertoire. TCRdb trimmed the raw reads at Q25, called clones with MiXCR and kept productive beta chains. For every CDR3 protein sequence, its rows merge into one entry that carries the most common genes and DNA. The sample table records roughly 300,000 distinct CDR3 sequences; 9.9% of these occur just once. The ten largest make up around 10% of the sample. The material sequenced was PBMCs from the stem cell graft donor, taken from the stem cell graft. The source is a human donor who donated a stem cell graft to a child with SCID.

This clonotype was picked up a small number of times. V and J are TRBV15 and TRBJ2-7, with D possibly being TRBD1 (5 bases). Germline values: CDR1 LNHNV, CDR2 YYDKDF (reference sequence). Trimming removed 0 bases from V and 1 base from J, with 13 bases in between. This CDR3 has 16 residues. The CDR3, as DNA: TGTGCCACCAGCAGAGATGTGGACATAGGGTCCTACGAGCAGTACTTC. Translation gives CATSRDVDIGSYEQYF.

The sample holds a few counts of this clonotype. V is TRBV20-1 and J is TRBJ2-2; 8 bases map to TRBD2. Trimming cost V 5 bases and J 2 bases; bases outside gene matches: 7. Germline V gives CDR1 DFQATT, CDR2 SNEGSKA (reference sequence). CDR3 length: 15 amino acids. The CDR3 sequence is CSAGGTSTNTGELFF. The DNA for the CDR3 is TGCAGTGCTGGGGGGACTAGTACCAACACCGGGGAGCTGTTTTTT.

This clonotype was seen a handful of times. The genes are TRBV25-1 and TRBJ2-3; 7 bases align to TRBD2. This CDR3 is built from 14 residues. Losses at the gene ends were 3 bases for V and 2 bases for J; bases not matched to a gene: 2. Germline CDR1 and CDR2: MGHDK and SYGVNS. The CDR3 region is CASSDSGHTDTQYF. The CDR3 DNA is TGTGCCAGCAGTGATAGCGGGCACACAGATACGCAGTATTTT.

Comment on this clonotype: One junction end does not reproduce the germline sequence, and a read error may be involved. The chain recombines TRBV6-1 with TRBJ2-3; 13 bases fit TRBD2. The CDR3 extends over 17 amino acids. The germline CDR1 and CDR2 sequences are MNHNS and SASEGT. The DNA of the CDR3 is TGTGCCAGCAGTAAAGCCGGACTAGCGGGGGGCACAGATACGCAGTATTTT. Protein product: CASSKAGLAGGTDTQYF.

This chain connects TRBV10-3 to TRBJ2-3; maybe TRBD1 (7 bases). The CDR3 has 12 residues. Looked up from germline, CDR1 is ENHRY and CDR2 is SYGVKD. Trimming removed 8 bases at V and 5 bases at J, with 11 bases between. The CDR3 nucleotides read TGTGCCATCTGGCAGGGGGGAGATACGCAGTATTTT. This sequence encodes CAIWQGGDTQYF.

V and J are TRBV12-3 or TRBV12-4 and TRBJ2-6, with D possibly being TRBD1 (6 bases). V was clipped by 6 bases and J by 11 bases, with 17 bases between them. CDR3 length: 14 amino acids. CDR3 sequence (DNA): TGTGCCAGCAGCCATATCGGACAGAGGGACGTCCTGACTTTC. It codes for CASSHIGQRDVLTF.

The V gene is TRBV5-1, the J gene TRBJ1-1; a possible D gene is TRBD1 (5 bases). With 4 bases removed from V and 5 bases from J, the gap between germline ends came to 18 bases. The CDR3 spans 15 residues. From germline, CDR1 is SGHRS and CDR2 YFSETQ. The CDR3 nucleotides read TGCGCCAGCAGCCCCGGGGCGCGAGGGCGGACTGAAGCTTTCTTT. It translates to CASSPGARGRTEAFF.

V usage is TRBV15 and J usage is TRBJ2-5, with D possibly matching TRBD2 (5 bases). The germline V gene encodes CDR1 LNHNV and CDR2 YYDKDF (reference sequence). The V and J ends lost 0 bases and 5 bases respectively, with 10 bases between them. The CDR3 is made up of 14 amino acids. The CDR3 loop is CATSRDVGVETQYF. For the CDR3, the DNA is TGTGCCACCAGCAGAGATGTCGGGGTCGAGACCCAGTACTTC.

This clonotype was observed many times. CDR3 sequence reads: CASSLDGELFF. CDR3 DNA: TGTGCCAGCAGCTTAGACGGGGAGCTGTTTTTT. The chain couples TRBV7-3 to TRBJ2-2; D gene uncertain. The germline V and J ends were trimmed by 2 bases and 7 bases, with 2 bases remaining between them. Per germline, CDR1 SGHTA and CDR2 FQGTGA. CDR3 length equals 11 residues.

The chain links TRBV4-2 to TRBJ1-2; D remains unclear. Germline V gene lookup returns CDR1 LGHNA and CDR2 YNFKEQ. V lost 0 bases, J lost 4 bases, and 3 bases lay in between. The CDR3 totals 12 residues. Here the CDR3 reads CASSQDAYGYTF. The CDR3 DNA sequence: TGTGCCAGCAGCCAAGACGCCTATGGCTACACCTTC.

This clonotype was observed a handful of times. The V call is TRBV5-1, the J call TRBJ2-7; D unclear. Germline CDR1 is SGHRS and CDR2 is YFSETQ. Trimming cost V 4 bases and J 5 bases, with 7 bases left between them. The CDR3 spans 11 residues. The CDR3: CASSNQDEQYF. CDR3 DNA sequence: TGCGCCAGCAGCAATCAGGACGAGCAGTACTTC.

This clonotype was counted only a few times. In DNA, the CDR3 is TGTGCCAGCAGTCCCTCCGGGGGGGAGAACATTCAGTACTTC. Translating it yields CASSPSGGENIQYF. The chain employs TRBV12-3 or TRBV12-4 and TRBJ2-4, with 8 bases aligning to TRBD2. The ends lost 5 bases at V and 7 bases at J; junction bases unmatched: 7. The CDR3 runs 14 residues.

The genes are TRBV15 and TRBJ2-3; TRBD2 matches at 8 bases. CDR3 length: 16 amino acids. With 0 bases clipped from V and 4 bases from J, the junction kept 6 bases outside the gene matches. CDR1 LNHNV and CDR2 YYDKDF come from the germline V gene (reference sequence). The CDR3 region has the DNA TGTGCCACCAGCAGAGATCGGGGGGGCCGGGCAGATACGCAGTATTTT. This codes for CATSRDRGGRADTQYF.

This clonotype was seen a few times. The chain couples TRBV5-1 to TRBJ1-1, with 9 positions matching TRBD1. Trimming removed 1 base from V and 4 bases from J; junction bases left unmatched: 5. Germline V gene lookup returns CDR1 SGHRS and CDR2 YFSETQ. This CDR3 is built from 15 residues. CDR3 in DNA: TGCGCCAGCAGCTTGCCGGGACAGGGTCCCACTGAAGCTTTCTTT. Protein: CASSLPGQGPTEAFF.